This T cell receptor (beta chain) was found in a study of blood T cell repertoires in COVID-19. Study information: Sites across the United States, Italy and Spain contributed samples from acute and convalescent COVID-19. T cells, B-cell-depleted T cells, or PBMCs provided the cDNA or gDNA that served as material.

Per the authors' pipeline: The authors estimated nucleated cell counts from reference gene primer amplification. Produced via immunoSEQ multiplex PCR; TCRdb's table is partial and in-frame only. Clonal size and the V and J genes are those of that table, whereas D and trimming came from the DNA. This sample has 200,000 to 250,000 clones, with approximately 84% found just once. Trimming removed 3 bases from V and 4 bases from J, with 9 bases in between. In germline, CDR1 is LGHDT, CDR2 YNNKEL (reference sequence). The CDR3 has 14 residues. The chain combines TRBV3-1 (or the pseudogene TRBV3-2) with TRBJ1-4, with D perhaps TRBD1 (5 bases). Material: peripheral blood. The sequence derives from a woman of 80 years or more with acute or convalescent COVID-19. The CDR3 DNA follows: TGTGCCAGCAGCCATCGACAGTTTAATGAAAAACTGTTTTTT. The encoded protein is CASSHRQFNEKLFF.